This TCR beta chain stems from a study of spatial heterogeneity in lung cancer. Overall study: Among detected sequences, beta-chain ones consistently exceeded alpha-chain ones in number.

As for this clonotype: Germline is not matched at one junction end, which may reflect a read error.

The time point: sample taken at primary tumor resection. Unsorted tumor, nontumor lung tissue or cryopreserved PBMC supplied the whole RNA. TCRdb redid the calling of the 5' RACE reads with MiXCR, one entry per CDR3 protein. The profile shows 39,000 or so distinct CDR3 sequences, 7.5% of them singletons. The germline gives CDR1 DFQATT, CDR2 SNEGSKA (reference sequence). The CDR3 runs to 16 residues. This chain uses TRBV20-1 with TRBJ2-1; the match to TRBD1 covers 9 bases. This material consisted of PBMCs, taken at surgery. The receptor was derived from a male donor with early-stage non-small cell lung cancer. The CDR3 reads CSAPPQGASSYNKQFF. CDR3 sequence (DNA): TGCAGTGCACCCCCACAGGGGGCTAGCTCCTACAATAAGCAGTTCTTC.